The next 26 T cell receptor beta chains were all read from a single sample in a study of radiation and T cells in renal cell carcinoma. Clones were read by immunoSEQ multiplex PCR, and TCRdb kept only the in-frame ones, dropping some. The sample lists about 49,000 clones; more than 80% were seen once. Sample time point: blood 2 weeks post-SBRT. Treatment here: 15 Gy SBRT to primary tumor, nephrectomy 4 weeks later. Here the sequenced sample was blood, taken from a patient whose treatment included radiotherapy and nephrectomy. These receptor sequences come from a woman aged 70-85 years with renal cell carcinoma.

The genes are TRBV2 and TRBJ2-5, with 7 positions matching TRBD2. Germline trimming cut 8 bases from V and 5 bases from J; bases unmatched to any gene: 17. The germline V gene has CDR1 SNHLY and CDR2 FYNNEI. There are 16 residues in the CDR3. DNA for the CDR3: TGTGCCAGCCCCACCGAGGGGCGGGGGAGCTGGGAGACCCAGTACTTC. Translating it yields CASPTEGRGSWETQYF.

This clone was seen repeatedly, ten times or more. The rearrangement links TRBV6-6 to TRBJ1-4; D possibly corresponds to TRBD1 (5 bases). The V end was cut by 6 bases, the J end by 8 bases, with 16 bases between. This CDR3 is 14 amino acids long. Looked up from germline, CDR1 is MNHNY and CDR2 is SVGAGI (reference sequence). CDR3 protein: CASRPSRDGEKLFF. The CDR3 nucleotides read TGTGCCAGCAGACCGTCCCGGGACGGGGAAAAACTGTTTTTT.

This clone occurred a few times. This chain connects TRBV29-1 to TRBJ1-1; 7 bases fit TRBD1. CDR3 length equals 15 residues. Germline lookup yields CDR1 SQVTM and CDR2 ANQGSEA. The V and J ends lost 6 bases and 4 bases, in that order; junction bases with no gene match: 14. CDR3 sequence (DNA): TGCAGCGTACAGGGGAAACAGGGTCAGGGCACTGAAGCTTTCTTT. Its translation is CSVQGKQGQGTEAFF.

The V call is TRBV14, the J call TRBJ2-7; 13 nucleotides agree with TRBD2. This CDR3 is built from 15 residues. CDR1 is SGHDN and CDR2 is FVKESK in the germline V gene. The ends lost 5 bases at V and 2 bases at J; junction bases unmatched: 3. This chain's CDR3 is CASSGLAGVPYEQYF. CDR3 sequence (DNA): TGTGCCAGCAGCGGACTAGCGGGAGTCCCCTACGAGCAGTACTTC.

The chain's CDR3 is CASSLSRGTGFVGETQYF. The CDR3 DNA reads TGTGCCAGCAGCCTTAGTAGGGGGACAGGATTTGTTGGTGAGACCCAGTACTTC. The chain recombines TRBV7-9 with TRBJ2-5; 8 bases are shared with TRBD1. CDR3 length equals 18 residues. The germline gives CDR1 SEHNR, CDR2 FQNEAQ (reference sequence). V lost 5 bases and J lost 5; bases outside the gene matches: 19.

The chain joins TRBV7-2 to TRBJ2-7, with D maybe TRBD1 (6 bases). The V gene's germline CDR1 is SGHTA and CDR2 FQGNSA. The CDR3 loop spans 15 amino acids. The V and J ends lost 3 bases and 2 bases respectively, with 14 bases between them. In nucleotides, the CDR3 is TGTGCCAGCAGCTTCACACAGGGTGAAGCCTACGAGCAGTACTTC. It translates to CASSFTQGEAYEQYF.

V gene TRBV30 combines with J gene TRBJ1-3; D not certain. CDR1 is GTSNPN, CDR2 SVGIG, per germline (reference sequence). V was trimmed by 2 bases and J by 0 bases, leaving 5 bases between them. The CDR3 runs 13 residues. The CDR3 DNA follows: TGTGCCTGGAGTTATAACTCTGGAAACACCATATATTTT. It specifies CAWSYNSGNTIYF.

This sequence joins TRBV4-2 and TRBJ1-4; D remains unclear. In germline, CDR1 is LGHNA, CDR2 YNFKEQ. This CDR3 contains 16 residues. Trimming shortened V by 4 bases and J by 1 base, and 13 bases separated the two germline ends. The CDR3 sequence is CASSLGGVETNEKLFF. The CDR3 DNA is TGTGCCAGCAGCCTCGGAGGCGTGGAAACTAATGAAAAACTGTTTTTT.

The CDR3 DNA reads as TGTGCCAGCTCACCACAGGCAGGGGTGGCAGATACGCAGTATTTT. As protein: CASSPQAGVADTQYF. This chain joins TRBV18 and TRBJ2-3; possible D gene TRBD1, 6 bases. CDR1 is KGHSH, CDR2 LQKENI, per germline. The V end lost 1 base, the J end lost 4 bases, and 12 bases lay between the germline ends. This CDR3 comprises 15 residues.

The rearrangement uses TRBV16 and TRBJ1-1; no firm D call. V lost 0 bases, J lost 1 base, and 12 bases lay in between. The V gene's germline CDR1 is KGHSY and CDR2 FQNENV. The CDR3 has 16 residues. CDR3 nucleotides: TGTGCCAGCAGCCAATCACTTTTGCAGGCGAACACTGAAGCTTTCTTT. Translated, it gives CASSQSLLQANTEAFF.

CDR3 DNA sequence: TGCGCCAGCAGCCCAACAGGGGCCCCCACCGAGCAGTACTTC. Translated, it gives CASSPTGAPTEQYF. J is TRBJ2-7 and V is TRBV5-1; 7 bases align to TRBD1. J lost 6 bases, V lost 4 bases, and 10 bases had no gene match. The germline gives CDR1 SGHRS, CDR2 YFSETQ. The CDR3 is 14 residues long.

Only one count was recorded for this clone. The rearrangement joins TRBV7-3 to TRBJ1-1; D perhaps matches TRBD1 (5 bases). From germline, CDR1 is SGHTA and CDR2 FQGTGA. This CDR3 has 14 amino acids. The V end lost 2 bases, the J end lost 3 bases, and 10 bases lay between the germline ends. The CDR3 loop reads CASSLSRDHTEAFF. In DNA form, the CDR3 reads TGTGCCAGCAGCTTATCCAGGGATCACACTGAAGCTTTCTTT.

The chain recombines TRBV15 with TRBJ1-4, with D perhaps matching TRBD1 (5 bases). The V end was cut by 0 bases, the J end by 12 bases, with 17 bases between. CDR1 is LNHNV and CDR2 is YYDKDF in the germline V gene (reference sequence). This CDR3 is built from 15 residues. CDR3 DNA: TGTGCCACCAGCAGAGATCGAGCTGGCCTGGGGGAACTGTTTTTT. It specifies CATSRDRAGLGELFF.

The chain carries TRBV30 and TRBJ2-3; 12 nucleotides match TRBD1. Germline assignment: CDR1 GTSNPN and CDR2 SVGIG (reference sequence). Unmatched junction bases numbered 3, after V lost 1 base and J lost 4 bases. CDR3 length: 15 amino acids. This CDR3 reads CAWSAGTGGADTQYF. CDR3 sequence (DNA): TGTGCCTGGAGTGCAGGGACAGGGGGCGCAGATACGCAGTATTTT. Full variable domain (missing parts from reference TRBV30 and TRBJ2-3): SQTIHQWPATLVQPVGSPLSLECTVEGTSNPNLYWYRQAAGRGLQLLFYSVGIGQISSEVPQNLSASRPQDRQFILSSKKLLLSDSGFYLCAWSAGTGGADTQYFGPGTRLTVL.

Only a few counts were recorded for this clone. The chain has TRBV5-1 and TRBJ1-4; 7 bases match TRBD1. This CDR3 is 13 amino acids long. J gave up 5 bases and V 4 bases, and 2 bases lay outside the gene matches. Germline V lookup: CDR1 SGHRS, CDR2 YFSETQ. CDR3 DNA sequence: TGCGCCAGCAGCCGGGACAGCAATGAAAAACTGTTTTTT. Residues: CASSRDSNEKLFF.

The rearrangement uses TRBV5-4 and TRBJ2-7; D may be TRBD1 (5 bases). With 4 bases removed from V and 0 bases from J, the gap between germline ends came to 8 bases. The CDR3 totals 13 residues. The germline V gene encodes CDR1 SGHNT and CDR2 YYREEE (reference sequence). The CDR3 is CASSPQGSYEQYF. CDR3 DNA sequence: TGTGCCAGCAGCCCCCAGGGCTCCTACGAGCAGTACTTC.

This clone has just one count. The rearrangement joins TRBV5-6 to TRBJ2-1; no definite D call. The CDR3 has 14 residues. Germline V gene sequence: CDR1 SGHDT, CDR2 YYEEEE. The ends were cut back, 0 bases at V and 4 bases at J, with 8 bases in the middle. The CDR3 spells CASSLEDQYNEQFF. The CDR3 region has the DNA TGTGCCAGCAGCTTGGAGGATCAGTACAATGAGCAGTTCTTC.

The chain uses TRBV7-9 and TRBJ2-3; D is possibly TRBD1 (6 bases). Germline CDR1 and CDR2: SEHNR and FQNEAQ (reference sequence). This CDR3 has 16 amino acids. V gave up 0 bases and J gave up 2 bases, with 12 bases separating them. The CDR3 DNA is TGTGCCAGCAGCTTAGCGCCAGGGGCCCTCACAGATACGCAGTATTTT. This gives the protein CASSLAPGALTDTQYF.

The V gene is TRBV27, the J gene TRBJ2-7, with D possibly matching TRBD1 (5 bases). V lost 3 bases, J lost 4 bases, and 16 bases lay in between. This CDR3 has 15 amino acids. Germline loops: CDR1 MNHEY, CDR2 SMNVEV (reference sequence). In DNA, the CDR3 is TGTGCCAGCAGTTTGACCCCCCAGGGAAGGTACGAGCAGTACTTC. The encoded protein is CASSLTPQGRYEQYF.

CDR3: CASSLAQERDTQYF. The CDR3 DNA is TGCGCCAGCAGCTTGGCCCAGGAGCGGGATACGCAGTATTTT. V is TRBV5-1 and J is TRBJ2-3, with D perhaps matching TRBD2 (5 bases). V was pared by 0 bases and J by 6 bases, with 11 bases between. The CDR3 contains 14 residues. Germline V CDR1 and CDR2: SGHRS, YFSETQ.

The chain recombines TRBV13 with TRBJ2-7; possible D gene TRBD1, 6 bases. Germline CDR1 and CDR2: PRHDT and FYEKMQ (reference sequence). The CDR3 consists of 16 residues. Between the trimmed V and J ends, which lost 5 bases and 2 bases, there was a span of 19 bases. In nucleotides, the CDR3 is TGTGCCAGCAGCCCAATTATCGGACAGAACGCCTACGAGCAGTACTTC. It is translated as CASSPIIGQNAYEQYF.

This chain uses TRBV5-1 with TRBJ2-5, with TRBD1 identical over 8 bases. With V trimmed by 4 bases and J by 4 bases, 9 bases remained unmatched. Looked up from germline, CDR1 is SGHRS and CDR2 is YFSETQ. The CDR3 sequence is 15 residues long. The chain's CDR3 is CASSGQGAGRETQYF. The CDR3 coding sequence is TGCGCCAGCAGCGGGCAGGGGGCCGGGAGAGAGACCCAGTACTTC. The whole variable domain, filled in from reference TRBV5-1 and TRBJ2-5, reads KAGVTQTPRYLIKTRGQQVTLSCSPISGHRSVSWYQQTPGQGLQFLFEYFSETQRNKGNFPGRFSGRQFSNSRSEMNVSTLELGDSALYLCASSGQGAGRETQYFGPGTRLLVL.

J is TRBJ1-4 and V is TRBV13; D gene unclear. Germline V gene lookup returns CDR1 PRHDT and CDR2 FYEKMQ (reference sequence). Trimming pared 5 bases from V and 5 bases from J, leaving 6 bases between. The CDR3 is 12 amino acids. The CDR3 sequence is CASSLNNEKLFF. CDR3 nucleotides: TGTGCCAGCAGCCTAAACAATGAAAAACTGTTTTTT. The whole variable domain, remainder taken from reference TRBV13 and TRBJ1-4, is AAGVIQSPRHLIKEKRETATLKCYPIPRHDTVYWYQQGPGQDPQFLISFYEKMQSDKGSIPDRFSAQQFSDYHSELNMSSLELGDSALYFCASSLNNEKLFFGSGTQLSVL.

This clone was counted a few times. This chain links TRBV9 with TRBJ1-2; TRBD1 agrees at 11 bases. Trimming took 3 bases from V and 5 from J; bases not matched to a gene: 6. Germline CDR1 reads SGDLS; CDR2 reads YYNGEE. CDR3 length: 15 residues. The CDR3, as DNA: TGTGCCAGCAGCGGATTTGGGACAGGGGGTTATGGCTACACCTTC. The encoded protein is CASSGFGTGGYGYTF.

The chain couples TRBV5-6 to TRBJ1-2; 7 bases agree with TRBD1. V gave up 1 base and J gave up 4 bases; unmatched junction bases: 4. The CDR3 is 14 amino acids. Germline CDR1 is SGHDT and CDR2 is YYEEEE. The CDR3 protein is CASSLNRGGYGYTF. CDR3 DNA sequence: TGTGCCAGCAGCTTGAACAGGGGAGGCTATGGCTACACCTTC.

This clone showed up just once. The junction and the germline gene differ at one end; a read error may be behind it. The V gene is TRBV5-1, the J gene TRBJ1-2; D perhaps matches TRBD1 (6 bases). The germline CDR1 and CDR2 sequences are SGHRS and YFSETQ. The CDR3 runs 14 residues. CDR3 amino acids: CAGSPQGFNYGYTF. CDR3 bases: TGCGCCGGCAGCCCCCAGGGGTTTAACTATGGCTACACCTTC.